This T cell receptor (beta chain) was identified in a study of blood T cell repertoires in COVID-19. Study-wide context: Samples taken during acute and convalescent COVID-19 were collected in the United States, Italy and Spain.

Generated by immunoSEQ multiplex PCR, the TCRdb table keeps only in-frame clones and is missing some. Among about 290,000 clones listed, 89% were seen once. The germline gives CDR1 GTSNPN, CDR2 SVGIG (reference sequence). The V end was cut by 5 bases, the J end by 1 base, with 11 bases between. CDR3 length: 13 residues. The chain links TRBV30 to TRBJ1-1; D unresolved. The sequence was collected from a woman aged 40 to 50 who had recovered from COVID-19. The sample was PBMCs or T cells enriched from blood (not recorded which). The CDR3 spells CAWRVSGNTEAFF. DNA of the CDR3: TGTGCCTGGCGGGTGTCGGGGAACACTGAAGCTTTCTTT.